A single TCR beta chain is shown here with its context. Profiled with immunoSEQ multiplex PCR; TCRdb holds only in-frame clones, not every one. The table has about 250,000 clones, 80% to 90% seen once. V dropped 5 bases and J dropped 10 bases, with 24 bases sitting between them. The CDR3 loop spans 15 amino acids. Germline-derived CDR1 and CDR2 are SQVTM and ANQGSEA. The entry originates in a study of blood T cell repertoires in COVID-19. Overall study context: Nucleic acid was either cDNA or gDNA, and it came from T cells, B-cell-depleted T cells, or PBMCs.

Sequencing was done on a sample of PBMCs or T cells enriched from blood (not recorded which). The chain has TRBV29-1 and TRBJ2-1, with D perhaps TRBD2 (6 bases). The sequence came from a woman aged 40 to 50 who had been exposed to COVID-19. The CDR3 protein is CSVPPGTSSDGEQFF. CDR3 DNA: TGCAGCGTTCCCCCCGGGACTTCTTCGGATGGAGAGCAGTTCTTC.